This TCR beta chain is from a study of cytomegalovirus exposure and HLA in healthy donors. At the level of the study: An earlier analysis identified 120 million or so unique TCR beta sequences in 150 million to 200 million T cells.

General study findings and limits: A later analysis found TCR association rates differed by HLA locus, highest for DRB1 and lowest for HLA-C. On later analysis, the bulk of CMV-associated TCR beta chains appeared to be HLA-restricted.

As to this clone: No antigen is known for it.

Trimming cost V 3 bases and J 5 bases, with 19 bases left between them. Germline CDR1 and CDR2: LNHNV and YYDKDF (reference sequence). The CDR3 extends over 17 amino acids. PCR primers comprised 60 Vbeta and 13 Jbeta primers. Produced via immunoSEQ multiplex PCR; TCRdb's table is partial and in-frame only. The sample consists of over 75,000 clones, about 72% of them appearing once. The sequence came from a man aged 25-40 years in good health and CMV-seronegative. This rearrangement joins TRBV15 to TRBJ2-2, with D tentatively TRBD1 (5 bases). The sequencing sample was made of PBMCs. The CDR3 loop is CATSSPSRVPGTGELFF. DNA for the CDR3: TGTGCCACCAGCAGCCCCAGCCGGGTCCCAGGGACCGGGGAGCTGTTTTTT.